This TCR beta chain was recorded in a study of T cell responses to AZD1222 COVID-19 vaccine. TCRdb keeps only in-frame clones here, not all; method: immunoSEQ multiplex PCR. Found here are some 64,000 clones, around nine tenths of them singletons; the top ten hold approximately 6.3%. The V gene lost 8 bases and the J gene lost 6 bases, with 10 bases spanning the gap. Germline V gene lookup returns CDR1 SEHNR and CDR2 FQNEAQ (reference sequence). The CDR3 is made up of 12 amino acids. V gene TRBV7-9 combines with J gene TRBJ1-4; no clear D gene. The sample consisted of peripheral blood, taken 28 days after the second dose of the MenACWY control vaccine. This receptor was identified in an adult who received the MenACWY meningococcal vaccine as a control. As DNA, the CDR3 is TGTGCCAGCGGTGCGGGTGATGAAAAACTGTTTTTT. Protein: CASGAGDEKLFF.